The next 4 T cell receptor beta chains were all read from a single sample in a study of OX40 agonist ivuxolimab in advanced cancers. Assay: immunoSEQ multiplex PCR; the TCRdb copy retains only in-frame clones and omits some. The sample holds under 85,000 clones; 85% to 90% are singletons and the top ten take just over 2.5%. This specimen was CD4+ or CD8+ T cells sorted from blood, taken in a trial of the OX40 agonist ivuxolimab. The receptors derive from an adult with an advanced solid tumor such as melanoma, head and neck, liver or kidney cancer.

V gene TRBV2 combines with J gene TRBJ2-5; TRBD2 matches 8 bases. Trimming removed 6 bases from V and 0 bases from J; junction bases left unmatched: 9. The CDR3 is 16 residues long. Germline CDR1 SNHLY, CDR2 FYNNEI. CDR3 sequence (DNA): TGTGCCAGCAGCCAGGCGGGCGGGGGGTACCAAGAGACCCAGTACTTC. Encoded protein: CASSQAGGGYQETQYF.

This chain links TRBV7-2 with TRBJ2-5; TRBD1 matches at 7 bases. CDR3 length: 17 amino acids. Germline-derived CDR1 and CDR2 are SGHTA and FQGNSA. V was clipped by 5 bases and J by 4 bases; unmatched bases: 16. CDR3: CASSPLALQGRGETQYF. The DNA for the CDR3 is TGTGCCAGCAGCCCCCTGGCCTTACAGGGGAGAGGAGAGACCCAGTACTTC. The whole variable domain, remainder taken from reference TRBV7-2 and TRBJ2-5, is GAGVSQSPSNKVTEKGKDVELRCDPISGHTALYWYRQSLGQGLEFLIYFQGNSAPDKSGLPSDRFSAERTGGSVSTLTIQRTQQEDSAVYLCASSPLALQGRGETQYFGPGTRLLVL.

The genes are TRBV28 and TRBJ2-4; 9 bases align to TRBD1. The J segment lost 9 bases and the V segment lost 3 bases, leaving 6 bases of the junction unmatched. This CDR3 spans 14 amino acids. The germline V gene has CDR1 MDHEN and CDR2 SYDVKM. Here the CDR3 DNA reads TGTGCCAGCAGTTTGGGGACAGGGTTAGGCATTCAGTACTTC. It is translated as CASSLGTGLGIQYF.

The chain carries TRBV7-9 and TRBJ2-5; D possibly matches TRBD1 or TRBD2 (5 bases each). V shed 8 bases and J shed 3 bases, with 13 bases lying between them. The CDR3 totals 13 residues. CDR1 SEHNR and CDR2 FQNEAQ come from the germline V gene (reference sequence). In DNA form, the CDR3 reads TGTGCCAGCGGCTATCAGGGAGAAGAGACCCAGTACTTC. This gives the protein CASGYQGEETQYF.